The clone carrying this T cell receptor (beta chain) was counted only a few times. The data derive from a study of blood T cells in healthy people across ages. Whole-study context: Capture by template switching was about one barcoded beta molecule per two T cells.

This CDR3 comprises 17 residues. The V gene end was trimmed by 5 bases and the J gene end by 6 bases; junction bases not matched to a gene: 17. The germline gives CDR1 PRHDT, CDR2 FYEKMQ (reference sequence). Sample-barcoded 5' priming and a J-beta primer mix drove a second PCR of roughly 7 to 11 cycles. Each cDNA molecule was tagged by a template-switch adaptor with 12 random nucleotides. One entry per CDR3 protein, called by TCRdb with MiXCR from the 5' RACE reads. The sample comprises approximately 1,000,000 distinct CDR3 sequences, less than 50% of which are singletons, and 15% to 20% rests with the top ten. There were healthy Caucasian individuals from Russia, aged roughly 6 to 100, serving as donors.

This sequence was found in a woman aged 55-69 years in good health. The V call is TRBV13, the J call TRBJ2-7; TRBD2 aligns across 9 bases. What was sequenced was blood. CDR3 sequence reads: CASSPNPGVAGAGEQYF. Here the CDR3 DNA reads TGTGCCAGCAGCCCGAACCCCGGCGTAGCGGGAGCTGGCGAGCAGTACTTC.